This TCR beta chain was identified during a study of T cell responses to AZD1222 COVID-19 vaccine. In the study overall: Pooled in the analysis were second doses at about 4 or about 12 weeks. The study, taken as a whole, reports: Receipt of two AZD1222 doses was followed by a rise in Spike-specific TCR breadth and depth. Only a handful of AZD1222 recipients, six or seven in all, had baseline seropositivity. A mostly white British donor set with more females was recruited, and clonal diversity was possibly underestimated.

This clone showed up just once. Its antigen is currently unknown. TCRdb's table, derived via immunoSEQ multiplex PCR, lists solely in-frame clones and lacks some. Counted here are 110,000 to 150,000 clones, 75% to 90% occurring once; the ten biggest clones make up about 4.8%. CDR3 length equals 16 residues. The germline V gene has CDR1 SGHAT and CDR2 FQNNGV. Deletions cut 2 bases from V and 3 bases from J, with 17 bases between. The sample was peripheral blood, taken on day 0 of AZD1222 vaccination. The genes are TRBV11-2 and TRBJ2-7; D remains ambiguous. The sequence was collected from an adult in good health. The CDR3 reads CASSLKDNRNLYEQYF. The CDR3 region has the DNA TGTGCCAGCAGCTTAAAGGATAACAGAAACCTCTACGAGCAGTACTTC.